This is a list of T cell receptor beta chains from one sample in a study of cytomegalovirus exposure and HLA in healthy donors. Produced via immunoSEQ multiplex PCR; TCRdb's table is partial and in-frame only. Among some 160,000 clones, 60% to 80% were seen once, and the ten largest hold 1.7%. The material sequenced was PBMCs. The receptors shown here come from a woman aged 25 to 39 in good health and CMV-seronegative. The CDR3 runs from the conserved cysteine through the conserved F or W. The D gene is left open where the match is weak. Expanded clones get a size class; other rows say once, few or many, or leave the size out.

16	-	TRBD2	TRBV6-5	TRBJ2-3	CASSYSRLAPTDTQYF	TGTGCCAGCAGTTACTCAAGACTAGCTCCTACAGATACGCAGTATTTT
16	-	TRBD1	TRBV4-3	TRBJ1-2	CASSQEGDRVGHGYTF	TGCGCCAGCAGCCAAGAAGGAGACAGGGTGGGCCATGGCTACACCTTC
14	-	-	TRBV5-1	TRBJ1-4	CASSTDPGSEKLFF	TGCGCCAGCAGCACTGATCCGGGGAGTGAAAAACTGTTTTTT
11	once	-	TRBV5-6	TRBJ1-2	CASSLAHGYTF	TGTGCCAGCAGCTTAGCACATGGCTACACCTTC
15	few	TRBD1	TRBV25-1	TRBJ1-2	CASSESGQGFYGYTF	TGTGCCAGCAGTGAATCAGGACAGGGGTTCTATGGCTACACCTTC
14	-	TRBD1	TRBV4-1	TRBJ1-2	CASSREQGGYGYTF	TGCGCCAGCAGCCGAGAACAGGGGGGCTATGGCTACACCTTC
15	-	TRBD2	TRBV6-5	TRBJ2-3	CASSFGGGGTDTQYF	TGTGCCAGCAGTTTCGGGGGGGGCGGCACAGATACGCAGTATTTT
16	once	-	TRBV6-5	TRBJ1-4	CASTHSRPRTAEKLFF	TGTGCCAGCACTCACTCGCGACCAAGGACAGCAGAAAAACTGTTTTTT
17	-	-	TRBV12-2	TRBJ1-6	CASRLWYRSSYNSPLHF	TGTGCAAGTCGCTTATGGTACAGGAGCTCCTATAATTCACCCCTCCACTTT
15	-	-	TRBV4-1	TRBJ1-1	CASSQSPRAGFSAFF	TGCGCCAGCAGCCAATCGCCCAGGGCGGGGTTTTCGGCTTTCTTT
15	few	-	TRBV5-1	TRBJ1-5	CASSLAGLSNQPQHF	TGCGCCAGCAGCTTGGCAGGGTTGAGCAATCAGCCCCAGCATTTT
14	-	TRBD1	TRBV5-4	TRBJ2-7	CASSRGTDYYEQYF	TGTGCCAGCAGCCGAGGGACAGACTACTACGAGCAGTACTTC
14	-	TRBD1	TRBV5-1	TRBJ2-1	CASTLDRGRYEQFF	TGCGCCAGCACCCTTGACAGGGGGCGATATGAGCAGTTCTTC
15	-	TRBD2	TRBV13	TRBJ2-3	CASSSLAVGTDTQYF	TGTGCCAGCAGCTCACTAGCGGTTGGGACAGATACGCAGTATTTT
18	-	TRBD2	TRBV19	TRBJ2-4	CASSTSGDHALVKNIQYF	TGTGCCAGTAGTACGAGCGGGGACCACGCCCTGGTCAAAAACATTCAGTACTTC
14	-	TRBD1	TRBV9	TRBJ2-2	CASSVQGATGELFF	TGTGCCAGCAGCGTGCAGGGGGCCACCGGGGAGCTGTTTTTT
15	few	TRBD1	TRBV4-3	TRBJ1-2	CASSQENSGQGGYTF	TGCGCCAGCAGCCAAGAGAACTCGGGACAGGGTGGCTACACCTTC
14	-	TRBD2	TRBV5-1	TRBJ2-2	CASSLGAGYGELFF	TGCGCCAGCAGCTTGGGAGCGGGGTACGGGGAGCTGTTTTTT
15	few	TRBD1	TRBV5-6	TRBJ1-1	CASSASRDRNTEAFF	TGTGCCAGCAGCGCCTCTCGGGACAGGAACACTGAAGCTTTCTTT
11	-	-	TRBV29-1	TRBJ1-2	CSVVADYGYTF	TGCAGCGTTGTGGCAGACTATGGCTACACCTTC
14	-	TRBD1	TRBV2	TRBJ1-1	CASSRQGLNTEAFF	TGTGCCAGCAGCCGACAGGGGTTGAACACTGAAGCTTTCTTT
16	once	-	TRBV18	TRBJ1-1	CASSPLPAGLNTEAFF	TGTGCCAGCTCACCACTCCCCGCGGGGTTGAACACTGAAGCTTTCTTT
16	-	TRBD1	TRBV7-9	TRBJ2-1	CASSLGYRDRVDEQFF	TGTGCCAGCAGCTTGGGATACCGGGACAGGGTCGATGAGCAGTTCTTC
11	-	-	TRBV25-1	TRBJ2-3	CASSALDTQYF	TGTGCCAGCAGTGCTCTGGATACGCAGTATTTT
14	few	-	TRBV29-1	TRBJ1-5	CSATTDYSNQPQHF	TGCAGCGCCACGACAGATTATAGCAATCAGCCCCAGCATTTT
15	-	-	TRBV9	TRBJ2-1	CASSAPSSSYNEQFF	TGTGCCAGCAGCGCACCCTCTAGCTCCTACAATGAGCAGTTCTTC
17	-	-	TRBV11-2	TRBJ1-3	CASSRTTLQGSGNTIYF	TGTGCCAGCAGCAGAACGACACTACAGGGCTCTGGAAACACCATATATTTT
14	-	-	TRBV19	TRBJ1-1	CASSIVPGNTEAFF	TGTGCCAGTAGTATTGTGCCAGGGAACACTGAAGCTTTCTTT
15	-	TRBD1	TRBV5-6	TRBJ2-3	CASSFGQGAGNTQYF	TGTGCCAGCAGCTTCGGACAGGGGGCAGGAAATACGCAGTATTTT
15	-	-	TRBV9	TRBJ1-1	CASSVGPGIHTEAFF	TGTGCCAGCAGCGTAGGTCCCGGGATCCACACTGAAGCTTTCTTT
17	-	TRBD1	TRBV12-5	TRBJ1-5	CASGLSGTGYSNQPQHF	TGTGCTAGTGGTTTGTCCGGGACAGGTTATAGCAATCAGCCCCAGCATTTT
13	-	-	TRBV4-1	TRBJ2-2	CASSQQGFGELFF	TGCGCCAGCAGCCAACAGGGATTCGGGGAGCTGTTTTTT
17	-	TRBD2	TRBV7-2	TRBJ2-5	CASSVFMRGGSQETQYF	TGTGCCAGCAGCGTATTCATGCGGGGGGGATCTCAAGAGACCCAGTACTTC
17	-	-	TRBV5-1	TRBJ2-7	CASAGMGLGLSSYEQYF	TGCGCCAGCGCCGGGATGGGACTCGGCCTAAGCTCCTACGAGCAGTACTTC
14	-	-	TRBV14	TRBJ1-5	CASSPGNSNQPQHF	TGTGCCAGCAGCCCGGGTAATAGCAATCAGCCCCAGCATTTT
13	-	-	TRBV29-1	TRBJ1-1	CSVGGYLRTEAFF	TGCAGCGTTGGAGGGTATCTAAGGACTGAAGCTTTCTTT
15	-	TRBD1	TRBV5-1	TRBJ1-5	CASSPDRGPNQPQHF	TGCGCCAGCAGTCCCGACAGGGGCCCCAATCAGCCCCAGCATTTT
12	-	TRBD1	TRBV19	TRBJ1-6	CASWDRNSPLHF	TGTGCCAGCTGGGACAGAAATTCACCCCTCCACTTT
15	-	-	TRBV27	TRBJ2-2	CASRAWGENTGELFF	TGTGCCAGCAGAGCCTGGGGGGAGAACACCGGGGAGCTGTTTTTT
12	once	-	TRBV6-1	TRBJ1-2	CASTPRGAGYTF	TGTGCCAGCACGCCCAGGGGCGCGGGCTACACCTTC
17	once	TRBD1	TRBV7-3	TRBJ2-3	CASSPNPGTGVADTQYF	TGTGCCAGCAGCCCAAATCCCGGGACAGGGGTGGCAGATACGCAGTATTTT
15	-	-	TRBV5-6	TRBJ2-3	CASSWRTWGRDTQYF	TGTGCCAGCAGCTGGAGGACATGGGGGAGGGATACGCAGTATTTT
15	-	TRBD1	TRBV5-1	TRBJ1-5	CASSLAGQENQPQHF	TGCGCCAGCAGCTTGGCGGGACAGGAGAATCAGCCCCAGCATTTT
17	once	TRBD1	TRBV15	TRBJ1-6	CATSRPGTGVSVSPLHF	TGTGCCACCAGCAGACCCGGGACAGGGGTCTCGGTCTCACCCCTCCACTTT
15	-	-	TRBV5-6	TRBJ1-1	CASSYRARMNTEAFF	TGTGCCAGCAGCTACCGAGCCCGAATGAACACTGAAGCTTTCTTT